This section outlines one T cell receptor (beta chain) sequence together with its context. Authors' analysis steps: Estimated nucleated cell counts came from reference gene primer amplification. The data were produced by immunoSEQ multiplex PCR, yet TCRdb's version contains in-frame clones alone and is incomplete. From that table come the V and J calls and clone size; the DNA was used to work out D and trimming. The sample has about 280,000 clones, 88% seen once. This entry is derived from a study of blood T cell repertoires in COVID-19. Whole-study context: The United States, Italy and Spain were the sources of the acute and convalescent COVID-19 samples. In each case, the material was cDNA or gDNA derived from T cells, B-cell-depleted T cells, or PBMCs.

Per the germline V gene, CDR1 is SGHRS and CDR2 is YFSETQ. The CDR3 is 14 amino acids. V shed 4 bases, J shed 2 bases, and the junction held 6 bases outside the gene matches. The sequenced sample was peripheral blood. This sequence originates from a man between 18 and 29 years old with active or convalescent COVID-19. The V and J genes are TRBV5-1 and TRBJ2-7; 7 nucleotides line up with TRBD1. The CDR3 loop is CASSNQGVPYEQYF. The CDR3 coding sequence is TGCGCCAGCAGCAACCAGGGGGTCCCCTACGAGCAGTACTTC.